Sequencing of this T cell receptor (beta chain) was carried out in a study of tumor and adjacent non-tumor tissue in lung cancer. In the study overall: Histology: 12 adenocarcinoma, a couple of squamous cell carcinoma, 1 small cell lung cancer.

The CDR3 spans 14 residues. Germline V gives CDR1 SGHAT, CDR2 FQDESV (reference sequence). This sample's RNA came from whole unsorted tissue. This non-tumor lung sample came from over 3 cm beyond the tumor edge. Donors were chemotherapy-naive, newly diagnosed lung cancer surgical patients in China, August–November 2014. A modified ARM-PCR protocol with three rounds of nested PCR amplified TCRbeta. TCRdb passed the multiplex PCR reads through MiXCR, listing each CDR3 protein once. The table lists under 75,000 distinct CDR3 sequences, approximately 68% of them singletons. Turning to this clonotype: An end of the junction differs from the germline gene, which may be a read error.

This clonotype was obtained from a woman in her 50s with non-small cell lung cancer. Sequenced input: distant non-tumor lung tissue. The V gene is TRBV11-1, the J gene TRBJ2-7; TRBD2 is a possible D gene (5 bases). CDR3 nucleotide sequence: TGCGCCAGCAGCTTAGCGCATTCCTCCTACGAGCAGTACTTC. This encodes CASSLAHSSYEQYF.